The 26 T cell receptor beta chains presented below share a single source sample, sequenced in a study of blood T cell repertoires in COVID-19. Method: immunoSEQ multiplex PCR; TCRdb's copy keeps in-frame clones and lacks some. The sample records 270,000 or so clones, around 86% being singletons. The source material was peripheral blood. These receptors came from a woman aged 25 to 39 with active or convalescent COVID-19.

J is TRBJ2-2 and V is TRBV7-9, with 11 bases aligning to TRBD2. CDR1 SEHNR and CDR2 FQNEAQ come from the germline V gene (reference sequence). Trimming at V came to 5 bases and at J to 7 bases, leaving 9 bases not matched to a gene. CDR3 length: 16 residues. As DNA, the CDR3 is TGTGCCAGCAGCATCACTAGCGGGGGTAGTATCGGGGAGCTGTTTTTT. This translates into CASSITSGGSIGELFF.

CDR3 loop: CAAKDNSNTGELFF. The CDR3 DNA follows: TGTGCCGCAAAGGACAACTCGAACACCGGGGAGCTGTTTTTT. The chain uses TRBV6-5 and TRBJ2-2, with D perhaps TRBD1 (5 bases). Trimming took 11 bases from V and 0 from J, leaving 13 bases between them. Per germline, CDR1 MNHEY and CDR2 SVGAGI. The CDR3 extends over 14 amino acids.

This chain uses TRBV5-1 with TRBJ1-5; D is perhaps TRBD1 (6 bases). The CDR3 length is 13 residues. Trimming shortened V by 0 bases and J by 7 bases, and 8 bases separated the two germline ends. The germline V gene has CDR1 SGHRS and CDR2 YFSETQ. CDR3 loop: CASSLDRDQPQHF. The CDR3 nucleotides read TGCGCCAGCAGCTTGGACAGGGACCAGCCCCAGCATTTT.

The CDR3 DNA sequence: TGCGCCAGCAGCCGGGATCTACAGGGATTTGTCGGCTACACCTTC. This gives the protein CASSRDLQGFVGYTF. The chain is built from TRBV4-1 and TRBJ1-2, with D possibly matching TRBD1 (6 bases). CDR3 length: 15 residues. Trimming cost V 4 bases and J 8 bases, with 20 bases left between them. CDR1 and CDR2 (germline): MGHRA, YSYEKL.

The V gene is TRBV9, the J gene TRBJ2-1; TRBD2 aligns across 7 bases. The CDR3 is 17 residues long. J gave up 2 bases and V 0 bases, and 8 bases lay outside the gene matches. Germline V gene lookup returns CDR1 SGDLS and CDR2 YYNGEE. This CDR3 is CASSVAVTSVPYNEQFF. The CDR3 bases are TGTGCCAGCAGCGTAGCGGTTACTAGCGTACCCTACAATGAGCAGTTCTTC.

V and J are TRBV18 and TRBJ1-2, with a weak D call TRBD1 (5 bases). The CDR3 consists of 13 residues. The germline gives CDR1 KGHSH, CDR2 LQKENI. Trimming shortened V by 6 bases and J by 5 bases, and 13 bases separated the two germline ends. The CDR3 region is CASSFDKGYGYTF. CDR3 nucleotides: TGTGCCAGCTCCTTTGATAAGGGGTATGGCTACACCTTC.

The chain links TRBV6-5 to TRBJ1-5; 9 nucleotides match TRBD1. Trimming removed 4 bases from V and 3 bases from J; junction bases left unmatched: 4. This CDR3 contains 15 residues. Germline V lookup: CDR1 MNHEY, CDR2 SVGAGI. In DNA, the CDR3 is TGTGCCAGCAGTTTAACAGGGGGCAACAATCAGCCCCAGCATTTT. Amino acids: CASSLTGGNNQPQHF.

The chain recombines TRBV2 with TRBJ1-5; possible D gene TRBD1, 5 bases. Germline V gene sequence: CDR1 SNHLY, CDR2 FYNNEI. The V end lost 5 bases, the J end lost 3 bases, and 17 bases lay between the germline ends. The CDR3 is made up of 16 amino acids. CDR3 coding DNA: TGTGCCAGCAGTCAGGGTGGGGCGGTGCTCAATCAGCCCCAGCATTTT. It translates to CASSQGGAVLNQPQHF.

This chain links TRBV7-2 with TRBJ1-2, with D possibly TRBD1 on 6 matching bases. The CDR3 is made up of 15 amino acids. V was shortened by 0 bases and J by 4 bases, with 12 bases between the two germline ends. Germline V gene lookup returns CDR1 SGHTA and CDR2 FQGNSA. The CDR3 bases are TGTGCCAGCAGCTTAGCCCCCGGACAGAGCTATGGCTACACCTTC. This translates into CASSLAPGQSYGYTF. Full variable domain (remainder filled in from reference TRBV7-2 and TRBJ1-2): GAGVSQSPSNKVTEKGKDVELRCDPISGHTALYWYRQSLGQGLEFLIYFQGNSAPDKSGLPSDRFSAERTGGSVSTLTIQRTQQEDSAVYLCASSLAPGQSYGYTFGSGTRLTVV.

Only one count was recorded for this clone. The chain employs TRBV6-2 or TRBV6-3 and TRBJ2-5; D call uncertain. V was cut by 0 bases and J by 5 bases, with 4 bases left in between. The CDR3 length is 12 residues. Per the germline V gene, CDR1 is MNHEY and CDR2 is SVGEGT. CDR3 amino acids: CASSYSGETQYF. CDR3 DNA sequence: TGTGCCAGCAGTTACTCCGGGGAGACCCAGTACTTC.

The chain has TRBV5-6 and TRBJ2-5; 13 bases map to TRBD2. V dropped 4 bases and J dropped 2; count of bases not matched to a gene: 2. Per the germline V gene, CDR1 is SGHDT and CDR2 is YYEEEE. The CDR3 length is 15 residues. The CDR3 loop is CASSLTSGGQETQYF. DNA for the CDR3: TGTGCCAGCAGCCTGACTAGCGGGGGGCAAGAGACCCAGTACTTC.

This clone was recorded once. Other DNA variants within this sample encode the same CDR3. The CDR3 DNA is TGTGCCATCAGTGAGTCGACTAGCACAGATACGCAGTATTTT. It translates to CAISESTSTDTQYF. The chain carries TRBV10-3 and TRBJ2-3; no reliable D call. This CDR3 comprises 14 residues. CDR1 is ENHRY and CDR2 is SYGVKD in the germline V gene. Trimming removed 0 bases at V and 0 bases at J, with 4 bases between.

As for this clone: Its ends do not fully match the called genes, so a read error is possible. CDR3 nucleotide sequence: TGCGCCAGCAGCTTGGCTCAGGTCCAGGGTGGCTACGCCTTC. This sequence encodes CASSLAQVQGGYAF. The rearrangement links TRBV5-1 to TRBJ1-2, with D possibly being TRBD1 (5 bases). Germline-derived CDR1 and CDR2 are SGHRS and YFSETQ. CDR3 length equals 14 residues.

In DNA, the CDR3 is TGTGCCAGCAGCCCTAGTTCGGATACGCAGTATTTT. Residues: CASSPSSDTQYF. The chain employs TRBV7-9 and TRBJ2-3, with unresolved D. Per germline, CDR1 SEHNR and CDR2 FQNEAQ (reference sequence). Trimming pared 5 bases from V and 6 bases from J, leaving 9 bases between. This CDR3 spans 12 amino acids. Full variable domain (outside the CDR3, taken from reference TRBV7-9 and TRBJ2-3): DTGVSQNPRHKITKRGQNVTFRCDPISEHNRLYWYRQTLGQGPEFLTYFQNEAQLEKSRLLSDRFSAERPKGSFSTLEIQRTEQGDSAMYLCASSPSSDTQYFGPGTRLTVL.

CDR3 residues: CASSPTWDRNYEQYF. CDR3 DNA: TGTGCCAGCAGCCCAACGTGGGACAGGAACTACGAGCAGTACTTC. The chain couples TRBV28 to TRBJ2-7, with 8 bases fitting TRBD1. Germline lookup yields CDR1 MDHEN and CDR2 SYDVKM. V lost 6 bases and J lost 3; bases outside the gene matches: 10. The CDR3 runs 15 residues.

The rearrangement uses TRBV30 and TRBJ2-1; D is unclear. CDR3 size: 12 residues. Germline CDR1 and CDR2: GTSNPN and SVGIG (reference sequence). V was trimmed by 1 base and J by 8 bases, leaving 9 bases between them. DNA of the CDR3: TGTGCCTGGAGTGCCGCAGGTTATGAGCAGTTCTTC. Protein: CAWSAAGYEQFF.

About this clone itself: This CDR3 is also generated by other DNA sequences in the sample. This rearrangement joins TRBV30 to TRBJ2-2; D possibly corresponds to TRBD2 (6 bases). CDR1 and CDR2 from the germline V gene are GTSNPN and SVGIG (reference sequence). The CDR3 totals 14 residues. The V and J ends lost 0 bases and 4 bases respectively, with 9 bases between them. The CDR3: CAWSVGGSTGELFF. The CDR3 coding sequence is TGTGCCTGGAGTGTCGGGGGAAGCACCGGGGAGCTGTTTTTT.

This rearrangement joins TRBV30 to TRBJ2-5; 8 bases match TRBD2. The V segment lost 3 bases and the J segment 7 bases; nucleotides outside the gene matches: 13. The CDR3 is made up of 15 amino acids. CDR1 and CDR2 from the germline V gene are GTSNPN and SVGIG (reference sequence). The CDR3 sequence is CAWSDTGGVVGTQYF. CDR3 bases: TGTGCCTGGAGCGATACGGGAGGGGTGGTAGGGACCCAGTACTTC.

This chain connects TRBV5-4 to TRBJ2-1, with D perhaps matching TRBD1 (5 bases). Germline V gene lookup returns CDR1 SGHNT and CDR2 YYREEE (reference sequence). This CDR3 is built from 14 residues. V was pared by 2 bases and J by 5 bases, with 11 bases between. The CDR3 DNA follows: TGTGCCAGCAGCTTTGGGGCTACCGACAATGAGCAGTTCTTC. This translates into CASSFGATDNEQFF.

The chain recombines TRBV28 with TRBJ1-4; 11 bases agree with TRBD1. Germline CDR1 MDHEN, CDR2 SYDVKM. The V and J ends lost 6 bases and 4 bases, in that order; junction bases with no gene match: 10. This CDR3 spans 17 amino acids. The CDR3 sequence is CASSPGTGGTYNEKLFF. The CDR3, as DNA: TGTGCCAGCAGCCCCGGGACAGGGGGTACCTATAATGAAAAACTGTTTTTT.

The CDR3 loop reads CASSRGSTDTQYF. The CDR3 DNA sequence: TGTGCCAGCAGCAGAGGGTCAACAGATACGCAGTATTTT. This sequence joins TRBV7-2 and TRBJ2-3; D might be TRBD2 (5 bases). The V gene lost 5 bases and the J gene lost 3 bases, with 9 bases spanning the gap. Per the germline V gene, CDR1 is SGHTA and CDR2 is FQGNSA. The CDR3 covers 13 residues.

J is TRBJ1-5 and V is TRBV5-8, with TRBD1 identical over 11 bases. The junction had 4 bases not matched to a gene; V was cut back by 0 bases and J by 5 bases. The CDR3 has 16 amino acids. Germline V gene data show CDR1 as SGHTS and CDR2 as YDEGEE. In DNA form, the CDR3 reads TGTGCCAGCAGCTTGGGGGACAGGGGGGGAGATCAGCCCCAGCATTTT. Translated, it gives CASSLGDRGGDQPQHF.

A note on this clone: One junction end disagrees with the germline gene, perhaps due to a read error. The chain recombines TRBV5-1 with TRBJ2-1; 8 bases fit TRBD2. From germline, CDR1 is SGHRS and CDR2 YFSETQ. This CDR3 spans 13 amino acids. CDR3 amino acids: CARSRDGGDEQFF. In DNA, the CDR3 is TGCGCCCGCAGCCGGGACGGGGGGGATGAGCAGTTCTTC.

The genes are TRBV6-2 or TRBV6-3 and TRBJ2-1; 8 bases line up with TRBD1. Unmatched junction bases numbered 14, after V lost 6 bases and J lost 7 bases. Germline CDR1 MNHEY, CDR2 SVGEGT. The CDR3 has 16 amino acids. In DNA, the CDR3 is TGTGCCAGCAGCCCTCCCAGGGGGCCTGTGGTGAATGAGCAGTTCTTC. Amino acid sequence: CASSPPRGPVVNEQFF.

This chain connects TRBV5-4 to TRBJ1-2; 9 positions agree with TRBD1. The V gene end was trimmed by 5 bases and the J gene end by 6 bases; junction bases not matched to a gene: 8. Per germline, CDR1 SGHNT and CDR2 YYREEE (reference sequence). The CDR3 spans 14 residues. For the CDR3, the DNA is TGTGCCAGCAGTCCTTATACAGGGGGCGATGGCTACACCTTC. This encodes CASSPYTGGDGYTF.

The V and J genes are TRBV7-4 and TRBJ1-2; D is undetermined. The germline CDR1 and CDR2 sequences are SGHVT and SQSDAQ. Deletions cut 1 base from V and 3 bases from J, with 9 bases between. This CDR3 has 14 amino acids. CDR3 loop: CASSLEAEYYGYTF. For the CDR3, the DNA is TGTGCCAGCAGCTTAGAGGCGGAATACTATGGCTACACCTTC.